Shown below are 32 T cell receptor beta chains from a single sample sequenced in a study of shared clonotypes between healthy human individuals. Here immunoSEQ multiplex PCR was the method, and the copy in TCRdb shows in-frame clones only, minus some. The data show 450,000 to 700,000 clones, roughly 96% seen once. Naive CD8 cells were CD45RO-negative, positively selected for CCR7, excluding terminally differentiated effector memory CD45RA+ cells. The material sequenced was naive CD8+ T cells sorted from blood. The receptors shown here come from a woman aged 25 to 39 in good health.

V usage is TRBV7-9 and J usage is TRBJ1-4; D is unclear. This CDR3 has 16 residues. CDR1 and CDR2 (germline): SEHNR, FQNEAQ (reference sequence). The germline V and J ends were trimmed by 5 bases and 0 bases, with 13 bases remaining between them. The CDR3 protein is CASSRKLLATNEKLFF. The CDR3, as DNA: TGTGCCAGCAGCCGAAAATTACTTGCAACTAATGAAAAACTGTTTTTT. The variable domain in full, with the rest retrieved from reference TRBV7-9 and TRBJ1-4, is DTGVSQNPRHKITKRGQNVTFRCDPISEHNRLYWYRQTLGQGPEFLTYFQNEAQLEKSRLLSDRFSAERPKGSFSTLEIQRTEQGDSAMYLCASSRKLLATNEKLFFGSGTQLSVL.

The chain employs TRBV28 and TRBJ1-2; the match to TRBD1 covers 7 bases. Germline V gene data show CDR1 as MDHEN and CDR2 as SYDVKM. This CDR3 spans 14 amino acids. J lost 7 bases, V lost 6 bases, and 11 bases had no gene match. CDR3 residues: CASSLMRQGPGYTF. As DNA, the CDR3 is TGTGCCAGCAGCTTAATGAGACAGGGTCCTGGCTACACCTTC.

This chain connects TRBV5-4 to TRBJ2-7, with 7 bases identical to TRBD1. The CDR3 is made up of 14 amino acids. The J segment lost 4 bases and the V segment lost 4 bases, leaving 8 bases of the junction unmatched. Germline CDR1 reads SGHNT; CDR2 reads YYREEE (reference sequence). The CDR3 DNA sequence: TGTGCCAGCAGCAAGGGGACAGACTATTACGAGCAGTACTTC. Translated: CASSKGTDYYEQYF.

The chain combines TRBV27 with TRBJ2-7, with D unclear. CDR1 is MNHEY, CDR2 SMNVEV, per germline (reference sequence). V dropped 8 bases and J dropped 0 bases, with 5 bases sitting between them. This CDR3 has 11 amino acids. CDR3 sequence: CASGYSYEQYF. CDR3 bases: TGTGCCAGCGGCTACTCCTACGAGCAGTACTTC.

This clone came up once. The chain is built from TRBV7-6 and TRBJ2-6; D is ambiguous. The CDR3 consists of 14 residues. The ends were cut back, 1 base at V and 1 base at J, with 2 bases in the middle. In germline, CDR1 is SGHVS, CDR2 FNYEAQ. CDR3 sequence (DNA): TGTGCCAGCAGCTTAGGTTCTGGGGCCAACGTCCTGACTTTC. This translates into CASSLGSGANVLTF.

A note on this clone: Other DNA sequences in the sample encode the same CDR3. The rearrangement uses TRBV7-9 and TRBJ2-7; D is ambiguous. This CDR3 region has 11 residues. The germline V gene encodes CDR1 SEHNR and CDR2 FQNEAQ (reference sequence). V lost 2 bases and J lost 3, with 2 bases in between. The CDR3 region is CASSLSYEQYF. The CDR3 nucleotides are TGTGCCAGCAGCTTAAGCTACGAGCAGTACTTC.

V and J are TRBV10-2 and TRBJ2-3; the D is unclear. The germline CDR1 and CDR2 sequences are WSHSY and SAAADI. The CDR3 has 14 residues. V lost 4 bases, J lost 6 bases, and 14 bases lay in between. The CDR3 DNA follows: TGCGCCAGCAGTGTCGCAGAATTTGCTGATACGCAGTATTTT. Its protein product is CASSVAEFADTQYF.

The rearrangement joins TRBV25-1 to TRBJ2-7, with 7 bases fitting TRBD1. CDR1 is MGHDK, CDR2 SYGVNS, per germline. The CDR3 runs to 16 residues. Unmatched junction bases numbered 12, after V lost 4 bases and J lost 3 bases. The CDR3 DNA sequence: TGTGCCAGCAGTGTGACAGGGTTGGGGCAAAACTACGAGCAGTACTTC. This sequence encodes CASSVTGLGQNYEQYF.

CDR3 coding DNA: TGTGCCAGCACTTTCTCCGGGACAGAAGCTAATGAAAAACTGTTTTTT. It encodes CASTFSGTEANEKLFF. This rearrangement joins TRBV28 to TRBJ1-4; 7 bases agree with TRBD1. Trimming at V came to 7 bases and at J to 3 bases, leaving 11 bases not matched to a gene. The CDR3 length is 16 residues. Germline V gives CDR1 MDHEN, CDR2 SYDVKM.

This clone was recorded only once. The gene calls are TRBV29-1 and TRBJ2-2; D unresolved. Germline CDR1 and CDR2: SQVTM and ANQGSEA. Trimming pared 7 bases from V and 7 bases from J, leaving 7 bases between. The CDR3 runs 10 residues. The CDR3 spells CSAFIGELFF. The CDR3 DNA is TGCAGCGCCTTCATCGGGGAGCTGTTTTTT.

The chain uses TRBV9 and TRBJ1-2; 9 bases are a match to TRBD1. This CDR3 spans 15 amino acids. The V and J ends lost 3 bases and 4 bases, in that order; junction bases with no gene match: 7. Germline V CDR1 and CDR2: SGDLS, YYNGEE. CDR3 amino acids: CASSDGGQGPYGYTF. The CDR3 bases are TGTGCCAGCAGCGACGGGGGACAGGGCCCCTATGGCTACACCTTC.

V gene TRBV7-9 combines with J gene TRBJ2-2; tentatively, D is TRBD1 or TRBD2 (5 bases each). Trimming shortened V by 6 bases and J by 0 bases, and 17 bases separated the two germline ends. This CDR3 contains 17 residues. The germline CDR1 and CDR2 sequences are SEHNR and FQNEAQ (reference sequence). The chain's CDR3 is CASSSRGVGANTGELFF. CDR3 DNA sequence: TGTGCCAGCAGTTCGAGGGGAGTGGGAGCGAACACCGGGGAGCTGTTTTTT.

This clone has only a few counts. V is TRBV7-6 and J is TRBJ2-1; weak D call: TRBD2 (6 bases). Germline V gene data show CDR1 as SGHVS and CDR2 as FNYEAQ. This CDR3 is 15 amino acids long. V gave up 1 base and J gave up 4 bases, with 11 bases separating them. CDR3 nucleotide sequence: TGTGCCAGCAGCTTAGACGGCGGGGAATACAATGAGCAGTTCTTC. Protein sequence: CASSLDGGEYNEQFF.

This clone was recorded only once. J is TRBJ2-5 and V is TRBV7-8; D is undetermined. Per germline, CDR1 SGHVS and CDR2 FQNEAQ. This CDR3 contains 13 residues. V lost 2 bases to trimming and J lost 5 bases, with 9 bases between them. This chain's CDR3 is CASSLPPEETQYF. The CDR3, as DNA: TGTGCCAGCAGCTTACCCCCCGAGGAGACCCAGTACTTC.

Of note for this clone: The sample contains more than one DNA sequence encoding this CDR3. This chain connects TRBV9 to TRBJ2-2; D gene uncertain. Germline CDR1 and CDR2: SGDLS and YYNGEE. CDR3 length equals 14 residues. V shed 0 bases and J shed 1 base, with 4 bases lying between them. The CDR3 DNA reads TGTGCCAGCAGCGTAGGAGGGAACACCGGGGAGCTGTTTTTT. Its translation is CASSVGGNTGELFF.

This clone was seen once. The V gene is TRBV2, the J gene TRBJ1-6; tentative D call: TRBD1 (5 bases). Deletions cut 3 bases from V and 2 bases from J, with 5 bases between. The CDR3 totals 14 residues. The germline V gene encodes CDR1 SNHLY and CDR2 FYNNEI. The CDR3 sequence is CASSEGAYNSPLHF. Here the CDR3 DNA reads TGTGCCAGCAGTGAGGGGGCCTATAATTCACCCCTCCACTTT.

This chain connects TRBV28 to TRBJ2-2, with D possibly being TRBD2 (6 bases). This CDR3 comprises 14 residues. V was pared by 6 bases and J by 2 bases, with 10 bases between. Germline V CDR1 and CDR2: MDHEN, SYDVKM. The CDR3 loop reads CASSPGLNTGELFF. The CDR3 DNA sequence: TGTGCCAGCAGCCCAGGACTAAACACCGGGGAGCTGTTTTTT.

This chain joins TRBV5-1 and TRBJ2-7; D perhaps matches TRBD1 (5 bases). This CDR3 has 13 amino acids. The ends were cut back, 3 bases at V and 5 bases at J, with 12 bases in the middle. Germline-derived CDR1 and CDR2 are SGHRS and YFSETQ. CDR3 bases: TGCGCCAGCAGCTCCGACAGACATGACGAGCAGTACTTC. Amino acid sequence: CASSSDRHDEQYF.

The rearrangement uses TRBV28 and TRBJ1-1; 10 bases are a match to TRBD1. Germline-derived CDR1 and CDR2 are MDHEN and SYDVKM. The junction had 5 bases not matched to a gene; V was cut back by 4 bases and J by 6 bases. The CDR3 spans 14 residues. As DNA, the CDR3 is TGTGCCAGCAGTTGGGGGACAGGGGCGGCTGAAGCTTTCTTT. Protein: CASSWGTGAAEAFF.

The rearrangement links TRBV2 to TRBJ2-7; D uncertain. The CDR3 runs to 13 residues. Germline CDR1 is SNHLY and CDR2 is FYNNEI. Trimming removed 4 bases from V and 0 bases from J, with 7 bases in between. The CDR3 loop is CASSAIDSYEQYF. The CDR3 DNA is TGTGCCAGCAGTGCGATCGACTCCTACGAGCAGTACTTC.

This clone was counted once. V and J are TRBV25-1 and TRBJ2-1; 10 bases are a match to TRBD1. Germline V lookup: CDR1 MGHDK, CDR2 SYGVNS. The V gene end was trimmed by 3 bases and the J gene end by 6 bases; junction bases not matched to a gene: 5. The CDR3 is 15 amino acids. The CDR3 bases are TGTGCCAGCAGTGAGGGACAGGGGTGGCTCAATGAGCAGTTCTTC. Amino acid sequence: CASSEGQGWLNEQFF. The full variable domain, its missing parts supplied by reference TRBV25-1 and TRBJ2-1, is EADIYQTPRYLVIGTGKKITLECSQTMGHDKMYWYQQDPGMELHLIHYSYGVNSTEKGDLSSESTVSRIRTEHFPLTLESARPSHTSQYLCASSEGQGWLNEQFFGPGTRLTVL.

The chain combines TRBV29-1 with TRBJ2-3, with a weak D call TRBD2 (5 bases). V lost 0 bases, J lost 2 bases, and 9 bases lay in between. The CDR3 is 14 residues long. Germline CDR1 SQVTM, CDR2 ANQGSEA. DNA for the CDR3: TGCAGCGTTGAAGATTTCGGGAACACAGATACGCAGTATTTT. Translating it yields CSVEDFGNTDTQYF.

The chain joins TRBV9 to TRBJ2-7, with 8 bases matching TRBD1. Germline loops: CDR1 SGDLS, CDR2 YYNGEE. Germline trimming cut 4 bases from V and 2 bases from J; bases unmatched to any gene: 5. The CDR3 extends over 14 amino acids. CDR3: CASSTGQGAYEQYF. In DNA form, the CDR3 reads TGTGCCAGCAGCACCGGACAGGGAGCCTACGAGCAGTACTTC.

The gene calls are TRBV7-9 and TRBJ2-3, with 8 positions matching TRBD2. Germline trimming cut 11 bases from V and 4 bases from J; bases unmatched to any gene: 8. The CDR3 has 13 residues. The V gene's germline CDR1 is SEHNR and CDR2 FQNEAQ (reference sequence). The CDR3 spells CAGTSGGPDTQYF. The DNA for the CDR3 is TGTGCCGGTACCTCGGGGGGGCCAGATACGCAGTATTTT.

The CDR3 here is CASSPFLGGLNQPQHF. Here the CDR3 DNA reads TGTGCCAGCAGTCCCTTCCTGGGCGGGCTCAATCAGCCCCAGCATTTT. The chain recombines TRBV28 with TRBJ1-5; D gene uncertain. Trimming removed 5 bases from V and 3 bases from J, with 17 bases in between. CDR1 and CDR2 (germline): MDHEN, SYDVKM. This CDR3 has 16 amino acids. The full variable domain, rest sourced from reference TRBV28 and TRBJ1-5, is DVKVTQSSRYLVKRTGEKVFLECVQDMDHENMFWYRQDPGLGLRLIYFSYDVKMKEKGDIPEGYSVSREKKERFSLILESASTNQTSMYLCASSPFLGGLNQPQHFGDGTRLSIL.

The CDR3 sequence: CASSPDRPGGEQYF. CDR3 coding DNA: TGTGCCAGCAGTCCGGACAGACCCGGGGGTGAGCAGTACTTC. This rearrangement joins TRBV5-5 to TRBJ2-7; either TRBD1 or TRBD2 may supply D (6 bases each). The germline CDR1 and CDR2 sequences are SGHKS and YYEKEE (reference sequence). Trimming took 5 bases from V and 7 from J, leaving 19 bases between them. The CDR3 runs 14 residues.

The chain couples TRBV6-5 to TRBJ2-7, with D tentatively TRBD1 or TRBD2 (5 bases each). This CDR3 comprises 15 residues. Trimming cost V 2 bases and J 4 bases, with 15 bases left between them. Germline values: CDR1 MNHEY, CDR2 SVGAGI. The CDR3 bases are TGTGCCAGCAGTTACGGGCAGGATGGGACGTACGAGCAGTACTTC. Protein sequence: CASSYGQDGTYEQYF.

The CDR3 region is CASRSSGTYNEQFF. The CDR3 nucleotides read TGTGCCAGCAGGTCTAGCGGGACTTACAATGAGCAGTTCTTC. The gene calls are TRBV14 and TRBJ2-1; 9 bases line up with TRBD2. J was trimmed by 4 bases and V by 6 bases; bases with no gene match: 4. The CDR3 totals 14 residues. Germline loops: CDR1 SGHDN, CDR2 FVKESK.

This CDR3 is CASSKTDRTYSNQPQHF. The CDR3 DNA reads as TGTGCCAGCAGCAAAACGGACAGGACTTATAGCAATCAGCCCCAGCATTTT. J is TRBJ1-5 and V is TRBV2; 7 bases line up with TRBD1. Germline trimming cut 6 bases from V and 0 bases from J; bases unmatched to any gene: 11. Germline V CDR1 and CDR2: SNHLY, FYNNEI. The CDR3 runs to 17 residues.

The chain combines TRBV19 with TRBJ1-1; D is ambiguous. The CDR3 sequence is 12 residues long. V lost 3 bases and J 5 bases, leaving 7 bases between the germline ends. Germline CDR1 and CDR2: LNHDA and SQIVND (reference sequence). The DNA for the CDR3 is TGTGCCAGTAGTATGGAAGGGACTGAAGCTTTCTTT. It encodes CASSMEGTEAFF.

The rearrangement joins TRBV10-2 to TRBJ2-7; TRBD1 or TRBD2 may be the D gene (5 bases each). The CDR3 runs to 13 residues. Per germline, CDR1 WSHSY and CDR2 SAAADI. The V and J ends lost 8 bases and 4 bases respectively, with 15 bases between them. In nucleotides, the CDR3 is TGCGCCAGCGGGACCGGCAAAGAATACGAGCAGTACTTC. This gives the protein CASGTGKEYEQYF.

The chain is built from TRBV2 and TRBJ2-1, with 11 bases lining up with TRBD2. This CDR3 has 15 amino acids. CDR1 is SNHLY, CDR2 FYNNEI, per germline. The V segment lost 5 bases and the J segment 3 bases; nucleotides outside the gene matches: 3. CDR3 DNA sequence: TGTGCCAGCAGTCCCGGGACTAGCGGCTACAATGAGCAGTTCTTC. Protein: CASSPGTSGYNEQFF. Full variable domain (missing parts from reference TRBV2 and TRBJ2-1): EPEVTQTPSHQVTQMGQEVILRCVPISNHLYFYWYRQILGQKVEFLVSFYNNEISEKSEIFDDQFSVERPDGSNFTLKIRSTKLEDSAMYFCASSPGTSGYNEQFFGPGTRLTVL.